This note documents a single TCR beta chain sequence. Its antigen is not identified. One entry per CDR3 protein, called by TCRdb with MiXCR from the 5' RACE reads. The table includes 300,000 or so distinct CDR3 sequences, almost 4% detected once. The sample comes from a study of T cells after yellow fever vaccination. Whole-study context: Fractions of limited cellularity were prepared by means of SMART-Seq v4 Ultra Low Input.

CDR1 SGHRS and CDR2 YFSETQ come from the germline V gene. Trimming cost V 0 bases and J 7 bases; bases outside gene matches: 5. This CDR3 has 14 residues. Study-wide findings and caveats: Just a small share of clonotypes turned up in the CD4 compartment as well as the CD8 compartment. Booster samples showed a return of most primary-vaccination clones (under 97% CD4, 70% to 90% CD8).

This TCR was recovered from a man in his late teens or twenties who received the YFV17D yellow fever vaccine. The sample consisted of PBMCs, taken 5 days after the yellow fever booster vaccination. The V and J genes are TRBV5-1 and TRBJ2-7; 9 positions match TRBD2. The DNA for the CDR3 is TGCGCCAGCAGCTTGGGACCCAGCGGGAGGGAGCAGTACTTC. Translation: CASSLGPSGREQYF.